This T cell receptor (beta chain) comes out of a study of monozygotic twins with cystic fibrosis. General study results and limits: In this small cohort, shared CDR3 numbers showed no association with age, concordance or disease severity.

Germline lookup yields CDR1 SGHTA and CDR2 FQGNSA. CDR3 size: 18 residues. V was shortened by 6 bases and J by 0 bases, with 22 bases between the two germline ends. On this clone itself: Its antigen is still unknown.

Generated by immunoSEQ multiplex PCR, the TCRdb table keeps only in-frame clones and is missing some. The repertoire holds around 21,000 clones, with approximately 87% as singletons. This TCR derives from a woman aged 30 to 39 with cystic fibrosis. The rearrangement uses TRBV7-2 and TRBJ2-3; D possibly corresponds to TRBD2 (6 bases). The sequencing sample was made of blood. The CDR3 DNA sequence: TGTGCCAGCAGGCCTCTCCTGACGGCGGGGCGGAGCACAGATACGCAGTATTTT. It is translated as CASRPLLTAGRSTDTQYF. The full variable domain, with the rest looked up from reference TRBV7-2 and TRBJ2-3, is GAGVSQSPSNKVTEKGKDVELRCDPISGHTALYWYRQSLGQGLEFLIYFQGNSAPDKSGLPSDRFSAERTGGSVSTLTIQRTQQEDSAVYLCASRPLLTAGRSTDTQYFGPGTRLTVL.